This T cell receptor (beta chain) is drawn from a study of Tregs in tolerant kidney transplant recipients (dated by TCRdb to the late 2010s). Turning to the overall study: Before combined kidney and bone marrow transplantation, this study identified donor-specific regulatory T cells using TCRbeta sequencing and then followed those same cells after transplant. Several methods of expanding Tregs specific for an allogeneic donor were compared by TCRbeta repertoire sequencing in a few healthy controls. Summary of the overall study and its limitations: Although technical replication error seemed to be minimal, the question of biological reproducibility was not addressed directly. The most biologically relevant and donor-specific TCRbeta repertoire appeared to be identified by expanding Tregs with activated donor B cells. Because the study included only a small number of patients, the results must be confirmed in larger populations and under other immunosuppression protocols.

About this clone itself: It has no known antigen specificity. The sample holds no much larger clone one base away, and base qualities are not on file.

Genomic DNA was extracted from sorted cells with the QIAGEN DNeasy Blood and Tissue Kit for TCRbeta CDR3 sequencing. High-throughput TCRbeta CDR3 sequencing was carried out commercially through immunoSEQ, with PCR amplification with bias correction and internal controls included. Per the original workflow: Unique productive TCRbeta sequences were defined by CDR3 nucleotide sequence where primers matched, otherwise by CDR3 amino acid sequence with Vbeta and Jbeta genes. Sorting error was corrected by removing sequences shared between sorted populations at a frequency ratio of 2:1 or less, and the remaining shared sequences were assigned to the higher population. Sequences were defined as donor-reactive when expanded at least 5-fold in CFSE-low cells versus unstimulated cells and present at a frequency of at least 0.01% in CFSE-low cells. Jensen-Shannon divergence, calculated on the top 100 TCRbeta sequences ranked by frequency, was used to quantify repertoire divergence. For samples with multiple sequencing runs, sorting error was corrected in each run separately before the runs were combined. Here the immuneACCESS table is served through TCRdb, limited to in-frame sequences with V and J called. Missing clones are a known gap in these copies; in checked studies unresolved V genes cover under half, and the rest lacks a known reason. That table supplies the V and J calls and clone size; D and trimming were determined from the DNA. In all, the sample holds roughly 70,000 clones, and 84% of those were seen once. The top ten hold approximately 4.8% of the sample.

CDR1 and CDR2 are drawn from the germline V gene: ENHRY, SYGVKD. Its CDR3 holds 13 amino acids, cysteine through phenylalanine. Just the 39-base CDR3 DNA is kept, in frame starting at base 1. Trimming takes 8 bases from V and 4 bases from J, and the germline ends sit 14 bases apart. Thawed PBMCs were FACS-sorted into unstimulated Tregs (CD4+CD25+CD127-), CD4+ non-Tregs (CD4+CD25-), CD4 cells and CD8 cells. Healthy control blood came either as purchased buffy coats or from healthy volunteers. Healthy control blood was processed to PBMCs by Ficoll density gradient and cryopreserved, and patient PBMCs were collected before and after transplant.

The sequenced sample consisted of CD4+ T cells from blood. The rearranged chain carries TRBV10-3 and TRBJ1-2; TRBD1 is perhaps the D gene, given 5 matching bases. This receptor was obtained from a human donor in good health. This receptor carries the CDR3 CAILLAGGYGYTF. The nucleotide sequence is given as TGTGCCATCCTTCTGGCGGGGGGCTATGGCTACACCTTC.